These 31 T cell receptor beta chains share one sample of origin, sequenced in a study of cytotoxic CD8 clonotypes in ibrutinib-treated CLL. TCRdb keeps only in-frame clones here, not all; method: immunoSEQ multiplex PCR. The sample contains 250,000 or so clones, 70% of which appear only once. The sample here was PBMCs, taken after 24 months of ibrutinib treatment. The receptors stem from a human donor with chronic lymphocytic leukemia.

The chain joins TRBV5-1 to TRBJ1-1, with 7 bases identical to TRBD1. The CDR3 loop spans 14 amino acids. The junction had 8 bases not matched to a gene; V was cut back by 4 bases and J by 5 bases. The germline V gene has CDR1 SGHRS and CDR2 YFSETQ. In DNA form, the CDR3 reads TGCGCCAGCAGCCTACTCAGGGGGTTAACTGAAGCTTTCTTT. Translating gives CASSLLRGLTEAFF.

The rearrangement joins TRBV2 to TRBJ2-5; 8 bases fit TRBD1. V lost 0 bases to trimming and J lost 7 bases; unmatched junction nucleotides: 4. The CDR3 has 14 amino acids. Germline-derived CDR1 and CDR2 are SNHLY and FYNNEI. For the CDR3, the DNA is TGTGCCAGCAGTGAAGCGGACAGGGCCGGGACCCAGTACTTC. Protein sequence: CASSEADRAGTQYF. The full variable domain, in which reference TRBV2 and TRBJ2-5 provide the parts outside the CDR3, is EPEVTQTPSHQVTQMGQEVILRCVPISNHLYFYWYRQILGQKVEFLVSFYNNEISEKSEIFDDQFSVERPDGSNFTLKIRSTKLEDSAMYFCASSEADRAGTQYFGPGTRLLVL.

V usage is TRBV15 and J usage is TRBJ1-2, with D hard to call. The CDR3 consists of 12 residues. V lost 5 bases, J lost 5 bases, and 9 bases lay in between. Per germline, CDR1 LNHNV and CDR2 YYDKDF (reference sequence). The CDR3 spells CATSEDVYGYTF. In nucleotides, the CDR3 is TGTGCCACCAGCGAGGACGTGTATGGCTACACCTTC.

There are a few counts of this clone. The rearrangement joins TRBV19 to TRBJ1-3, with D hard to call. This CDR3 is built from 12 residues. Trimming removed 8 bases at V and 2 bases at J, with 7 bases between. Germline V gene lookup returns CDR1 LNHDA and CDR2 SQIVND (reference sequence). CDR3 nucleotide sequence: TGTGCCAGTGTAGAACCTGGAAACACCATATATTTT. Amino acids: CASVEPGNTIYF.

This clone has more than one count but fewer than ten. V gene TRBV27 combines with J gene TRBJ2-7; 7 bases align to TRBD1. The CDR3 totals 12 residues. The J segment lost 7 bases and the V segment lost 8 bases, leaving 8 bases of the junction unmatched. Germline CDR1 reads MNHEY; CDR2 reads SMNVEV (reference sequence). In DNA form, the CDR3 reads TGTGCCAGCGGTGACAGGGTAGGAGAGCAGTACTTC. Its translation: CASGDRVGEQYF.

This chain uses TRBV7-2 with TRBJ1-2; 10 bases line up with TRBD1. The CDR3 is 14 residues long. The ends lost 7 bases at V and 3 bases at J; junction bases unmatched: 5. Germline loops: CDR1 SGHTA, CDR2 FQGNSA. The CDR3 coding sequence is TGTGCCAGCACTCCTGGGACAGGGGACTATGGCTACACCTTC. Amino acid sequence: CASTPGTGDYGYTF.

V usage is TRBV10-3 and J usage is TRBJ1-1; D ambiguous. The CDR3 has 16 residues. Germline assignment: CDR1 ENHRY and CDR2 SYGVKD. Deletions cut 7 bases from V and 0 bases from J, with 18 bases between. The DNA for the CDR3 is TGTGCCATCAAAGAAACAGATCGGGTGCTGAACACTGAAGCTTTCTTT. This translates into CAIKETDRVLNTEAFF.

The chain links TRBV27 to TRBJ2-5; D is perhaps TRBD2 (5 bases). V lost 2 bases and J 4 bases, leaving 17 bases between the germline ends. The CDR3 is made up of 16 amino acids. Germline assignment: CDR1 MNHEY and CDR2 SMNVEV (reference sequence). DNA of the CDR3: TGTGCCAGCAGTTTAGGGGTGAGGACTCGGGGAGAGACCCAGTACTTC. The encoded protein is CASSLGVRTRGETQYF.

CDR3 residues: CSSRQSNTEAFF. The CDR3 DNA sequence: TGCAGCTCTCGACAGAGCAACACTGAAGCTTTCTTT. V is TRBV29-1 and J is TRBJ1-1; D possibly corresponds to TRBD1 (5 bases). Germline lookup yields CDR1 SQVTM and CDR2 ANQGSEA. The CDR3 is 12 residues long. Trimming removed 8 bases at V and 2 bases at J, with 12 bases between.

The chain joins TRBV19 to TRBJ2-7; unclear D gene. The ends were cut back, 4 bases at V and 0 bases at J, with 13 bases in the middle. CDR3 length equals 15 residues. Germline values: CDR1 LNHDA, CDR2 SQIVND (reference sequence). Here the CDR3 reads CASSSPWSSSYEQYF. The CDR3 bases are TGTGCCAGTAGTAGTCCATGGTCAAGCTCCTACGAGCAGTACTTC.

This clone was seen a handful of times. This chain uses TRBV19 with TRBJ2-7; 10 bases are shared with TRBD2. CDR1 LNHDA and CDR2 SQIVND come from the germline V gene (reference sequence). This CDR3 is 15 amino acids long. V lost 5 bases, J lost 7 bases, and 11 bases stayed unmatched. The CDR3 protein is CASSPRASGSGEQYF. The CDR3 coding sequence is TGTGCCAGTAGTCCCCGGGCTAGCGGGAGTGGGGAGCAGTACTTC. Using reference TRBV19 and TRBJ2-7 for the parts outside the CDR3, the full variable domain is DGGITQSPKYLFRKEGQNVTLSCEQNLNHDAMYWYRQDPGQGLRLIYYSQIVNDFQKGDIAEGYSVSREKKESFPLTVTSAQKNPTAFYLCASSPRASGSGEQYFGPGTRLTVT.

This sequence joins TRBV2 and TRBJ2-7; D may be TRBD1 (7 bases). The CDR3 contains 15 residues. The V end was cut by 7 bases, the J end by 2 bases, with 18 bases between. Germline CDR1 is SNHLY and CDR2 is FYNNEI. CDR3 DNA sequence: TGTGCCAGCACCTTAGGAGGAGGGGGCGCCTACGAGCAGTACTTC. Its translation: CASTLGGGGAYEQYF.

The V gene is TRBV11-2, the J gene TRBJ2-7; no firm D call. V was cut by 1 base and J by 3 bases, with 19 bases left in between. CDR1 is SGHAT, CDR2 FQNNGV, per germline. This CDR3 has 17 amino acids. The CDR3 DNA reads TGTGCCAGCAGCTTAGCCTTAAGCGCAGTTACCCACTACGAGCAGTACTTC. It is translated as CASSLALSAVTHYEQYF.

DNA of the CDR3: TGTGCCAGCAGCTTAGATTTAACTGAAGCTTTCTTT. The encoded protein is CASSLDLTEAFF. V gene TRBV11-2 combines with J gene TRBJ1-1; D not resolved. This CDR3 is built from 12 residues. Germline V lookup: CDR1 SGHAT, CDR2 FQNNGV. V was shortened by 0 bases and J by 5 bases, with 4 bases between the two germline ends.

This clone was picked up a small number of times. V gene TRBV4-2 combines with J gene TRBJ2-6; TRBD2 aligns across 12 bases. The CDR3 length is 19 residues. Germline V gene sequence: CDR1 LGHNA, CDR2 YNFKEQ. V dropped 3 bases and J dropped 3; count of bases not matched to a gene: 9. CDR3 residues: CASSHLLAGGPGGANVLTF. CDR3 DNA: TGTGCCAGCAGCCATCTGCTAGCGGGAGGGCCTGGTGGGGCCAACGTCCTGACTTTC.

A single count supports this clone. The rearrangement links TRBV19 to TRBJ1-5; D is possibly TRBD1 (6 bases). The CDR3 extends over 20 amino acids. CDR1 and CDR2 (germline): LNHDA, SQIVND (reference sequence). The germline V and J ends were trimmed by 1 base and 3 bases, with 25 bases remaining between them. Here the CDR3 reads CASSIGSAKGGRGINQPQHF. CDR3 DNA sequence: TGTGCCAGTAGTATAGGTAGCGCGAAAGGGGGTCGGGGGATCAATCAGCCCCAGCATTTT.

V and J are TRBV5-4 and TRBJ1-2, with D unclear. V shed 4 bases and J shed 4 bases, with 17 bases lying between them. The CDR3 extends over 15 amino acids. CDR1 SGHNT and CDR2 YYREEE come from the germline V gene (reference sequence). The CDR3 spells CASSPWEAKPYGYTF. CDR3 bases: TGTGCCAGCAGCCCTTGGGAGGCCAAACCCTATGGCTACACCTTC.

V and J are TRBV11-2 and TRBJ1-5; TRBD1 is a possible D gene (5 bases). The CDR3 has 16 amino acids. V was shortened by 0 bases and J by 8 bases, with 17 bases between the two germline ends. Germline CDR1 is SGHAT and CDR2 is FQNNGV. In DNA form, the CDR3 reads TGTGCCAGCAGCTTAGAAAGTCCAGGGAATGTTAAGCCCCAGCATTTT. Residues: CASSLESPGNVKPQHF.

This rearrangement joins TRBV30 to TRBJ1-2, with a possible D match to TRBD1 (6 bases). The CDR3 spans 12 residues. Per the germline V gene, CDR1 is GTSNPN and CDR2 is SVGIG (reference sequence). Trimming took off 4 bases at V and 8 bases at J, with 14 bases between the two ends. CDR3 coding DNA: TGTGCCTGGAATGGACAGTTTGTAGGCTACACCTTC. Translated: CAWNGQFVGYTF.

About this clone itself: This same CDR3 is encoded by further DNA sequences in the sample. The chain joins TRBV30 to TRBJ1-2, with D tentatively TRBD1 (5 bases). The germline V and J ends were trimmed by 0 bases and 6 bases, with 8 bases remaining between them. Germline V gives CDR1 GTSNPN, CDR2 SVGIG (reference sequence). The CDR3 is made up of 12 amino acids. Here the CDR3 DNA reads TGTGCCTGGAGTGTACGGGGGGATGGCTACACCTTC. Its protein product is CAWSVRGDGYTF.

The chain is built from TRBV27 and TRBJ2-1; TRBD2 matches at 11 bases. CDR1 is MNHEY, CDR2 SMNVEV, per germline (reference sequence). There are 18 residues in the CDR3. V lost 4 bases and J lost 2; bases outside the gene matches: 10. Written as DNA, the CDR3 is TGTGCCAGCAGTTCCCTACGGGGGGGACTAGCGGCCTACAATGAGCAGTTCTTC. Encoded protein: CASSSLRGGLAAYNEQFF.

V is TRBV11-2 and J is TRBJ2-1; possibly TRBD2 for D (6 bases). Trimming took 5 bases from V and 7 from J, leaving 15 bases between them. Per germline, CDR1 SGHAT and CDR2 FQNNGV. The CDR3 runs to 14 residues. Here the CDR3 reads CASSKPGVANEQFF. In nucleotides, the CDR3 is TGTGCCAGCAGCAAACCGGGAGTAGCAAATGAGCAGTTCTTC.

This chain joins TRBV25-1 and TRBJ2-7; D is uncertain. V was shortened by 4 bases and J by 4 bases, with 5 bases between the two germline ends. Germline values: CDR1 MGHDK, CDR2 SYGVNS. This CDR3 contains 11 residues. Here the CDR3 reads CASSAAYEQYF. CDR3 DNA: TGTGCCAGCAGTGCAGCTTACGAGCAGTACTTC.

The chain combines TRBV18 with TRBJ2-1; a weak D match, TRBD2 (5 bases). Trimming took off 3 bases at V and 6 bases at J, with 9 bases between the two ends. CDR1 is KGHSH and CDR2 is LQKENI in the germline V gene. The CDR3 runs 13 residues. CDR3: CASSPVEGNEQFF. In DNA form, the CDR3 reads TGTGCCAGCTCACCGGTAGAGGGCAATGAGCAGTTCTTC.

The CDR3 loop reads CASSLYSAGDPYNEQFF. The CDR3 region has the DNA TGTGCCAGCAGTTTATATTCAGCGGGAGATCCGTACAATGAGCAGTTCTTC. The chain couples TRBV27 to TRBJ2-1, with 8 bases fitting TRBD2. This CDR3 region has 17 residues. J was trimmed by 4 bases and V by 1 base; bases with no gene match: 9. CDR1 MNHEY and CDR2 SMNVEV come from the germline V gene (reference sequence).

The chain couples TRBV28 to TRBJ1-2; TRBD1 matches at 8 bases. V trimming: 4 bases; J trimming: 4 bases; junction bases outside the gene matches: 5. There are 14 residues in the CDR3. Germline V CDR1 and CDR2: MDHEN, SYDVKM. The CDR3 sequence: CASSSGGAGYGYTF. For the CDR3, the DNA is TGTGCCAGCAGTTCAGGGGGCGCCGGCTATGGCTACACCTTC.

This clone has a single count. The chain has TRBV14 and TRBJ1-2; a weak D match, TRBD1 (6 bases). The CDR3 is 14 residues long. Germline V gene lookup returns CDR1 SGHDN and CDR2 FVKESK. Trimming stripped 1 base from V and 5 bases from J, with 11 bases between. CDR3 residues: CASSQVGGRYGYTF. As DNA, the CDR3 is TGTGCCAGCAGCCAAGTCGGGGGCCGGTATGGCTACACCTTC. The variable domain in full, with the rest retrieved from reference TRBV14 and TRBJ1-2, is EAGVTQFPSHSVIEKGQTVTLRCDPISGHDNLYWYRRVMGKEIKFLLHFVKESKQDESGMPNNRFLAERTGGTYSTLKVQPAELEDSGVYFCASSQVGGRYGYTFGSGTRLTVV.

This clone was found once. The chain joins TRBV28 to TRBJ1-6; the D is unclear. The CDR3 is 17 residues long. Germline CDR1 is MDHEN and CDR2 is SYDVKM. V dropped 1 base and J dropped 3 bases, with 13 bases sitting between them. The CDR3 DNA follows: TGTGCCAGCAGTTTATTTCGGGCAAAGAGCTATAATTCACCCCTCCACTTT. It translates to CASSLFRAKSYNSPLHF.

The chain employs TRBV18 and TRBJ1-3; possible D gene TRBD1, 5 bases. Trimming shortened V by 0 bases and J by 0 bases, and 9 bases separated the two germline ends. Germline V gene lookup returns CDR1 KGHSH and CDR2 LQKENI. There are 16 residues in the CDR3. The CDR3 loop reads CASSPPGGLSGNTIYF. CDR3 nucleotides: TGTGCCAGCTCACCACCGGGGGGTCTCTCTGGAAACACCATATATTTT.

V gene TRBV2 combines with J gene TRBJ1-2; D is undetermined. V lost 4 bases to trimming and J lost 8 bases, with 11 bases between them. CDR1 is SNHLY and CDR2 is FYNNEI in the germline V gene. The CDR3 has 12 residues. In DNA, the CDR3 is TGTGCCAGCAGTGGAGATATGCGGGGCTACACCTTC. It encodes CASSGDMRGYTF.

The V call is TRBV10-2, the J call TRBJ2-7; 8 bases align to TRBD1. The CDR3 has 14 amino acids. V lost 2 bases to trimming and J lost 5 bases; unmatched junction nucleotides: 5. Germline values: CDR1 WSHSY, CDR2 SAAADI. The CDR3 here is CASSEGTTGDEQYF. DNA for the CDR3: TGCGCCAGCAGTGAGGGTACGACAGGGGACGAGCAGTACTTC.